A selection of T cell receptor beta chains follows, all from one sample in a study of vaccination and CD4 T cells after COVID-19. TCRdb re-derived calls from the PCR reads in MiXCR, one entry per CDR3 protein. The table shows more than 9,000 distinct CDR3 sequences, with roughly two fifths occurring only once. Antigen specificity for these receptors is unknown. Sequencing was done on a sample of cultured CD4+ T cells from blood. The receptors derive from a human donor with COVID-19. Both conserved end residues are part of each CDR3. D genes are given only for firm matches. For some rows the clone size is stated as once, few or many, or as a class when expanded; others skip it.

TRBJ1-5,NA,TRBV19,NA,TGTGCCAGTAGTATGCCGGGGGCGGGTCAGCCCCAGCATTTT,CASSMPGAGQPQHF
TRBJ1-1,TRBD1,TRBV7-2,few,TGTGCCAGCAGCTTGGACAGGCCGAACACCTATCGCGGTAACACTGAAGCTTTCTTT,CASSLDRPNTYRGNTEAFF
TRBJ2-7,TRBD1,TRBV25-1,NA,TGTGCCAGCAGTCGGACAGGGGGCCACGAGCAGTACTTC,CASSRTGGHEQYF
TRBJ1-6,NA,TRBV5-1,NA,TGCGCCAGCAGAATTGGAATTGGGTCACCCCTCCACTTT,CASRIGIGSPLHF
TRBJ1-3,NA,TRBV30,NA,TGTGCCTGGAGTGTAGGAAAATCCGGAAACACCATATATTTT,CAWSVGKSGNTIYF
TRBJ1-6,NA,TRBV27,medium-sized,TGTGCCAGCAGTTTAACCTCCGAGGGCCGGACCCTCCACTTT,CASSLTSEGRTLHF
TRBJ1-6,NA,TRBV27,NA,TGTGCCAGCAGTCAGAAGCCGGGACAAACAAATTCACCCCTCCACTTT,CASSQKPGQTNSPLHF
TRBJ1-1,TRBD1,TRBV19,few,TGTGCCAGTAGTAGACAGGGGACAGGGAACACTGAAGCTTTCTTT,CASSRQGTGNTEAFF
TRBJ1-1,NA,TRBV23-1,few,TGCGCCAGCAGCCTTAGGCCGCCGCTCATGCCTGCTGAAGCTTTCTTT,CASSLRPPLMPAEAFF
TRBJ2-3,NA,TRBV9,NA,TGTGCCAGCAGCGTATATACAGGGACGATAGATACGCAGTATTTT,CASSVYTGTIDTQYF
TRBJ1-1,NA,TRBV9,NA,TGTGCCAGCAGCGTTAGCGGAACCCTCCACACTGAAGCTTTCTTT,CASSVSGTLHTEAFF
TRBJ2-2,NA,TRBV11-2,few,TGTGCCAGCAGCTTAGTGCCCCTCGGGGAGCTGTTTTTT,CASSLVPLGELFF
TRBJ1-2,NA,TRBV29-1,NA,TGCAGCGTTGAAGAGGGAGGCTACACCTTC,CSVEEGGYTF
TRBJ2-6,TRBD1,TRBV27,NA,TGTGCCAGCAGTTCTCGGACAGGGGGCCGTACTGGGGCCAACGTCCTGACTTTC,CASSSRTGGRTGANVLTF
TRBJ2-7,NA,TRBV6-5,NA,TGTGCCAGCAGTTTCTACGAGCAGTACTTC,CASSFYEQYF
TRBJ2-5,NA,TRBV7-2,few,TGTGCCAGCAGCTTACGACAAGAGACCCAGTACTTC,CASSLRQETQYF
TRBJ2-3,TRBD2,TRBV11-2,few,TGTGCCAGCAGCGCAGGGACTAGCGTAGATACGCAGTATTTT,CASSAGTSVDTQYF
TRBJ2-7,NA,TRBV25-1,NA,TGTGCCAGCAGTTCTAAGGGAATATCCTACGAGCAGTACTTC,CASSSKGISYEQYF
TRBJ2-5,TRBD2,TRBV7-8,NA,TGTGCCAGCAGCTTAGTTAGCGGGGGGGCAGGGGAGACCCAGTACTTC,CASSLVSGGAGETQYF
TRBJ1-2,NA,TRBV20-1,NA,TGCAGTGCTAGGGCAACGGTCGCTAACTATGGCTACACCTTC,CSARATVANYGYTF
TRBJ1-1,NA,TRBV6-5,few,TGTGCCAGCAATTATAGGGAAAGAAACACTGAAGCTTTCTTT,CASNYRERNTEAFF
TRBJ2-5,TRBD1,TRBV6-5,NA,TGTGCCAGCAGTTTCTCACAGGGGGCGATTGAAGCGGAGACCCAGTACTTC,CASSFSQGAIEAETQYF
TRBJ2-5,TRBD1,TRBV20-1,NA,TGCAGTGCTCTAAGGACAGGGGGAAGTGAGACCCAGTACTTC,CSALRTGGSETQYF
TRBJ2-3,NA,TRBV9,NA,TGTGCCAGCAGCGTAGGTAGTAGGATCACAGATACGCAGTATTTT,CASSVGSRITDTQYF
TRBJ2-7,NA,TRBV6-1,NA,TGTGCCAGCAGAGCCCCTTCTGGCGAGCAGTACTTC,CASRAPSGEQYF
TRBJ1-2,NA,TRBV23-1,few,TGCGCCAGCAGTCAATCTACAGGGCCTAACTATGGCTACACCTTC,CASSQSTGPNYGYTF
TRBJ1-4,NA,TRBV19,NA,TGTGCCAGTAGCCCGGGAGCAGGCCGAGAAAAACTGTTTTTT,CASSPGAGREKLFF
TRBJ1-1,NA,TRBV20-1,NA,TGCAGTGCTAGAGATAACGAGCGGACGGGGATGGCTTTCTTT,CSARDNERTGMAFF
TRBJ1-6,NA,TRBV27,few,TGTGCCAGCAGTTCTCCAGGGAGCTCCTATAATTCACCCCTCCACTTT,CASSSPGSSYNSPLHF
TRBJ1-6,NA,TRBV6-1,NA,TGTGCCAGCAGCCACCCTTCGGGACCGAATAATTCACCCCTCCACTTT,CASSHPSGPNNSPLHF
TRBJ1-5,NA,TRBV15,NA,TGTGCCACCAGCTATGGTAATCAGCCCCAGCATTTT,CATSYGNQPQHF
TRBJ2-7,NA,TRBV7-2,NA,TGTGCCAGCAGCCGCACGGGGAACGGCGAGCAGTACTTC,CASSRTGNGEQYF
TRBJ2-5,NA,TRBV24-1,few,TGTGCCACCAGTGACAGCCGACGGACGGAGACCCAGTACTTC,CATSDSRRTETQYF
TRBJ1-5,NA,TRBV11-2,NA,TGTGCCAGCAGCTTAGAGGGTGCCGGGCCCCAGCATTTT,CASSLEGAGPQHF
TRBJ2-5,TRBD2,TRBV6-1,NA,TGTGCCAGCCCTACCCCCCCTCTAGCGGGGGCACCCCACACCCAGTACTTC,CASPTPPLAGAPHTQYF
TRBJ2-3,NA,TRBV20-1,few,TGCAGTGCCAAGCGGGCAGATACGCAGTATTTT,CSAKRADTQYF
TRBJ1-2,TRBD1,TRBV20-1,NA,TGCAGTGCTCCCTCCGACAGGGACCAAGGCTACACCTTC,CSAPSDRDQGYTF
TRBJ1-2,TRBD1,TRBV19,few,TGTGCCAGTATTAAAACAGGGGCGAGGGGCTACACCTTC,CASIKTGARGYTF
TRBJ1-3,NA,TRBV7-9,few,TGTGCCAGCAGGGCGGGCTCTGGAAACACCATATATTTT,CASRAGSGNTIYF
TRBJ1-6,NA,TRBV19,NA,TGTGCCAGTAGTACCTCTACCCCTAATTCACCCCTCCACTTT,CASSTSTPNSPLHF
TRBJ1-5,NA,TRBV29-1,NA,TGCAGCGTTGTTGAGTCAGGCGGGAGCAATCAGCCCCAGCATTTT,CSVVESGGSNQPQHF
TRBJ2-4,NA,TRBV5-4,NA,TGTGCCAGCCACGACGGGGGGCGGGTAAACATTCAGTACTTC,CASHDGGRVNIQYF
TRBJ1-2,TRBD1,TRBV28,NA,TGTGCCAGCAGTTCGATGGGACAGGGCTACGGCTACACCTTC,CASSSMGQGYGYTF
TRBJ2-1,NA,TRBV20-1,NA,TGCAGTGCTTATGGGGCTAATGAGCAGTTCTTC,CSAYGANEQFF
TRBJ1-2,NA,TRBV19,few,TGTGCCAGTAGTAGCCCCGGGCCTCCTAACTATGGCTACACCTTC,CASSSPGPPNYGYTF
TRBJ2-5,TRBD2,TRBV6-5,NA,TGTGCCAGCAGTTACTTCGCTAGCGGGTACCAAGAGACCCAGTACTTC,CASSYFASGYQETQYF
TRBJ2-7,NA,TRBV7-2,few,TGTGCCAGCAGCATAGGTAACGAGCAGTACTTC,CASSIGNEQYF
TRBJ2-7,NA,TRBV10-1,NA,TGCGCCAGCAGTGGAAATTGGGACCTCAACGAGCAGTACTTC,CASSGNWDLNEQYF
TRBJ1-2,NA,TRBV7-2,medium-sized,TGTGCCAGCAGCTTAGCAGGGCCGGAGTATGGCTACACCTTC,CASSLAGPEYGYTF
TRBJ2-1,TRBD2,TRBV19,NA,TGTGCCAGTAGGAGGACTAGCGGGGGGGCCAAGGCTAGCCACAATGAGCAGTTCTTC,CASRRTSGGAKASHNEQFF
TRBJ2-3,NA,TRBV12-3/TRBV12-4,NA,TGTGCCAGCAGTTTCCCCGGAGACACAGATACGCAGTATTTT,CASSFPGDTDTQYF
TRBJ2-3,TRBD2,TRBV20-1,NA,TGCAGTGCTAGAGGCCCGACTAGCGGGGGCACAGATACGCAGTATTTT,CSARGPTSGGTDTQYF
TRBJ1-5,NA,TRBV28,NA,TGTGCCAGCAGTTTCTTCGGGAGAAGCAATCAGCCCCAGCATTTT,CASSFFGRSNQPQHF
TRBJ1-5,TRBD1,TRBV6-1,few,TGTGCCAGCAGCCTACTGGGACAGGGGGGAGATCAGCCCCAGCATTTT,CASSLLGQGGDQPQHF